These 17 T cell receptor beta chains were all obtained from the same sample, sequenced in a study of T cells after yellow fever vaccination. TCRdb redid the calling of the 5' RACE reads with MiXCR, one entry per CDR3 protein. The data show about 400,000 distinct CDR3 sequences, around 6.4% seen once. Sequenced material: PBMCs, taken 5 days after the yellow fever booster vaccination. Receptors originate from a man aged 30-40 years who received the YFV17D yellow fever vaccine.

This clonotype has only a few counts. The chain is built from TRBV4-3 and TRBJ2-2; perhaps TRBD2 as D (6 bases). V was clipped by 3 bases and J by 9 bases, with 23 bases between them. The CDR3 is made up of 17 amino acids. Germline-derived CDR1 and CDR2 are LGHNA and YSLEER. The CDR3 coding sequence is TGCGCCAGCAGCCATAGTGGACTACAAGAGGGTACCCGGGAGCTGTTTTTT. Protein product: CASSHSGLQEGTRELFF.

This clonotype came up many times. This chain connects TRBV12-3 or TRBV12-4 to TRBJ2-2; 8 bases fit TRBD1. After removal of 0 bases from V and 3 bases from J, the junction contained 6 bases not matched to a gene. The CDR3 is made up of 17 amino acids. The CDR3 region is CASSLAGQGKDTGELFF. The CDR3 nucleotides are TGTGCCAGCAGTTTAGCAGGACAGGGAAAGGACACCGGGGAGCTGTTTTTT.

This chain connects TRBV28 to TRBJ2-3, with 9 bases matching TRBD1. This CDR3 spans 15 amino acids. Germline assignment: CDR1 MDHEN and CDR2 SYDVKM. After removal of 5 bases from V and 4 bases from J, the junction contained 7 bases not matched to a gene. CDR3 sequence (DNA): TGTGCCAGCAGTACCCGGGACAGGGAGGCAGATACGCAGTATTTT. Amino acid sequence: CASSTRDREADTQYF.

V is TRBV5-4 and J is TRBJ2-1; 11 nucleotides align to TRBD2. The ends lost 4 bases at V and 3 bases at J; junction bases unmatched: 6. CDR1 SGHNT and CDR2 YYREEE come from the germline V gene (reference sequence). The CDR3 sequence is 16 residues long. The CDR3 spells CASSKAGTSGYNEQFF. The CDR3 region has the DNA TGTGCCAGCAGCAAAGCCGGGACTAGCGGCTACAATGAGCAGTTCTTC.

This clonotype came up many times. The chain is built from TRBV20-1 and TRBJ1-2; TRBD1 might be the D (5 bases). This CDR3 contains 12 residues. V gave up 6 bases and J gave up 6 bases, with 14 bases separating them. The germline CDR1 and CDR2 sequences are DFQATT and SNEGSKA (reference sequence). The DNA for the CDR3 is TGCAGTGCCCAAGGGGAGAGGAATGGCTACACCTTC. Amino acid sequence: CSAQGERNGYTF.

This clonotype was picked up many times. The rearrangement joins TRBV12-3 or TRBV12-4 to TRBJ2-7; D is ambiguous. The CDR3 spans 14 residues. Trimming left V 4 bases short and J 7 bases short, with 17 bases between. This CDR3 is CASSSAREALEQYF. DNA for the CDR3: TGTGCCAGCAGTTCTGCCCGAGAGGCCCTGGAGCAGTACTTC.

The chain couples TRBV11-2 to TRBJ2-1, with 9 positions matching TRBD2. CDR3 length equals 20 residues. V shed 3 bases and J 0 bases; nucleotides not matched to a gene: 15. Germline assignment: CDR1 SGHAT and CDR2 FQNNGV. The CDR3: CASSFIGGRATVRSYNEQFF. The DNA of the CDR3 is TGTGCCAGCAGCTTTATTGGCGGGAGGGCAACGGTGCGCTCCTACAATGAGCAGTTCTTC.

This clonotype was counted a few times. The rearrangement joins TRBV20-1 to TRBJ2-5; D unresolved. Trimming removed 3 bases at V and 0 bases at J, with 5 bases between. The CDR3 has 12 amino acids. Germline V CDR1 and CDR2: DFQATT, SNEGSKA (reference sequence). CDR3 amino acids: CSARGDQETQYF. The CDR3 nucleotides read TGCAGTGCTAGGGGCGACCAAGAGACCCAGTACTTC.

Concerning this clonotype: At one boundary the junction diverges from the germline segment, which might be a read error. The rearrangement joins TRBV30 to TRBJ2-7; 9 bases are shared with TRBD2. Per the germline V gene, CDR1 is GTSNPN and CDR2 is SVGIG (reference sequence). CDR3 length: 16 amino acids. CDR3 residues: CALSVPLSGSTAEQYF. The CDR3 DNA sequence: TGTGCCTTGAGTGTTCCACTTAGCGGGAGTACCGCCGAGCAGTACTTC.

There are a few counts of this clonotype. The chain is built from TRBV7-8 and TRBJ1-2; D gene uncertain. Between the trimmed V and J ends, which lost 2 bases and 5 bases, there was a span of 6 bases. The CDR3 contains 12 residues. From germline, CDR1 is SGHVS and CDR2 FQNEAQ. CDR3 protein: CASSLTSYGYTF. The DNA of the CDR3 is TGTGCCAGCAGCTTAACATCATATGGCTACACCTTC.

The CDR3 DNA sequence: TGTGCCAGCAGTTATTCCCATGCCAACCCCAATTCACCCCTCCACTTT. It yields the protein CASSYSHANPNSPLHF. This chain connects TRBV6-5 to TRBJ1-6, with D unresolved. From germline, CDR1 is MNHEY and CDR2 SVGAGI. V was pared by 3 bases and J by 7 bases, with 16 bases between. The CDR3 is 16 residues long.

This clonotype was recorded many times. The chain combines TRBV20-1 with TRBJ2-5, with D unresolved. Germline lookup yields CDR1 DFQATT and CDR2 SNEGSKA (reference sequence). This CDR3 has 12 residues. V was trimmed by 1 base and J by 4 bases, leaving 7 bases between them. For the CDR3, the DNA is TGCAGTGCTAGAGGTGAAATAGAGACCCAGTACTTC. It translates to CSARGEIETQYF.

This clonotype came up many times. The chain is built from TRBV29-1 and TRBJ2-3, with 9 bases that match TRBD2. There are 14 residues in the CDR3. The J segment lost 4 bases and the V segment lost 7 bases, leaving 9 bases of the junction unmatched. Germline V gene sequence: CDR1 SQVTM, CDR2 ANQGSEA. The CDR3 spells CSAGGRVHSDTQYF. Written as DNA, the CDR3 is TGCAGCGCCGGCGGGAGGGTTCATTCAGATACGCAGTATTTT.

This clonotype was detected many times. The V call is TRBV2, the J call TRBJ2-1; TRBD2 matches at 12 bases. Trimming removed 7 bases from V and 6 bases from J; junction bases left unmatched: 16. This CDR3 has 18 residues. Germline assignment: CDR1 SNHLY and CDR2 FYNNEI. CDR3 sequence (DNA): TGTGCCAGCATCGGACTAGCGGGAACCCGAATGATCTTCAATGAGCAGTTCTTC. Protein sequence: CASIGLAGTRMIFNEQFF.

Ten or more counts support this clonotype. This chain connects TRBV5-8 to TRBJ2-5; D not certain. The germline V and J ends were trimmed by 6 bases and 5 bases, with 23 bases remaining between them. CDR3 length: 16 amino acids. Germline values: CDR1 SGHTS, CDR2 YDEGEE. CDR3 nucleotides: TGTGCCAGCAACAGACCCTTGGCGCAGATCTGGGAGACCCAGTACTTC. Translation gives CASNRPLAQIWETQYF.

CDR3 sequence (DNA): TGCAGTGCCCTGACCCCAAGGGGCACTGAAGCTTTCTTT. This sequence encodes CSALTPRGTEAFF. This chain links TRBV20-1 with TRBJ1-1; D perhaps matches TRBD1 (5 bases). With 6 bases removed from V and 4 bases from J, the gap between germline ends came to 15 bases. Germline V gene data show CDR1 as DFQATT and CDR2 as SNEGSKA (reference sequence). The CDR3 spans 13 residues.

This clonotype was detected ten times or more. J is TRBJ2-4 and V is TRBV7-2; D possibly corresponds to TRBD2 (6 bases). The germline CDR1 and CDR2 sequences are SGHTA and FQGNSA. V gave up 3 bases and J gave up 7 bases, with 13 bases separating them. The CDR3 runs to 14 residues. The CDR3 here is CASSLIASGNIQYF. In nucleotides, the CDR3 is TGTGCCAGCAGCTTGATAGCGAGCGGGAACATTCAGTACTTC.